The 16 T cell receptor beta chains given below trace back to one sample, sequenced in a study of T cell responses to AZD1222 COVID-19 vaccine. The data were produced by immunoSEQ multiplex PCR, yet TCRdb's version contains in-frame clones alone and is incomplete. The table lists about 100,000 clones, around nine tenths of them singletons. Specimen: peripheral blood, collected on day 0 of AZD1222 vaccination. These receptors came from an adult in good health.

The V call is TRBV6-5, the J call TRBJ1-1; a possible D gene is TRBD1 (6 bases). Germline V gene lookup returns CDR1 MNHEY and CDR2 SVGAGI. There are 14 residues in the CDR3. V was cut by 2 bases and J by 3 bases, with 10 bases left in between. The CDR3 is CASSYLGGYTEAFF. CDR3 bases: TGTGCCAGCAGTTACCTAGGGGGGTACACTGAAGCTTTCTTT.

The rearrangement joins TRBV12-3 or TRBV12-4 to TRBJ1-6, with 9 bases matching TRBD1. J lost 10 bases, V lost 5 bases, and 3 bases had no gene match. The CDR3 loop spans 13 amino acids. The CDR3: CASSPGQGSPLHF. In DNA, the CDR3 is TGTGCCAGCAGTCCGGGACAGGGCTCACCCCTCCACTTT.

The CDR3 loop is CASSRGVQPQHF. The CDR3 DNA follows: TGTGCCAGCAGCCGGGGGGTTCAGCCCCAGCATTTT. The chain is built from TRBV7-8 and TRBJ1-5; TRBD1 is a possible D gene (5 bases). The ends were cut back, 5 bases at V and 6 bases at J, with 8 bases in the middle. This CDR3 has 12 amino acids. Germline CDR1 reads SGHVS; CDR2 reads FQNEAQ.

V gene TRBV11-3 combines with J gene TRBJ2-1, with D hard to call. The CDR3 sequence is 13 residues long. The germline gives CDR1 SGHNT, CDR2 YENEEA. The V end lost 5 bases, the J end lost 5 bases, and 10 bases lay between the germline ends. CDR3 residues: CASSVGLNNEQFF. CDR3 DNA sequence: TGTGCCAGCAGCGTAGGGCTCAACAATGAGCAGTTCTTC. Supplemented by reference TRBV11-3 and TRBJ2-1, the full variable domain reads EAGVVQSPRYKIIEKKQPVAFWCNPISGHNTLYWYLQNLGQGPELLIRYENEEAVDDSQLPKDRFSAERLKGVDSTLKIQPAELGDSAVYLCASSVGLNNEQFFGPGTRLTVL.

The chain uses TRBV4-3 and TRBJ2-3; D gene ambiguous. Germline CDR1 and CDR2: LGHNA and YSLEER. V lost 1 base to trimming and J lost 4 bases, with 6 bases between them. This CDR3 has 13 amino acids. CDR3 residues: CASSQGVADTQYF. The CDR3, as DNA: TGCGCCAGCAGCCAAGGGGTGGCAGATACGCAGTATTTT.

The chain employs TRBV23-1 and TRBJ2-2; a weak D match, TRBD1 (5 bases). TRBV23-1 is an ORF, with its function uncertain. The V gene lost 1 base and the J gene lost 3 bases, with 24 bases spanning the gap. This CDR3 region has 20 residues. The CDR3 nucleotides read TGCGCCAGCAGTCAATGGGGCTGGACGTGGTGGCCCCCGGACACCGGGGAGCTGTTTTTT. It codes for CASSQWGWTWWPPDTGELFF.

V is TRBV9 and J is TRBJ1-3; D is uncertain. The CDR3 consists of 15 residues. Germline assignment: CDR1 SGDLS and CDR2 YYNGEE. The V end was cut by 1 base, the J end by 0 bases, with 8 bases between. CDR3 residues: CASSVYDTSGNTIYF. CDR3 bases: TGTGCCAGCAGCGTATATGATACCTCTGGAAACACCATATATTTT.

The chain combines TRBV28 with TRBJ1-4; tentatively, D is TRBD1 (5 bases). Germline V lookup: CDR1 MDHEN, CDR2 SYDVKM. Trimming took 4 bases from V and 10 from J, leaving 10 bases between them. CDR3 length: 12 amino acids. The DNA of the CDR3 is TGTGCCAGCAGTTCCGGGACCGCAAAACTGTTTTTT. Protein product: CASSSGTAKLFF.

This chain uses TRBV6-2 or TRBV6-3 with TRBJ2-1; 9 bases align to TRBD2. Trimming cost V 6 bases and J 9 bases; bases outside gene matches: 24. The CDR3 is made up of 19 amino acids. The germline gives CDR1 MNHEY, CDR2 SVGEGT. The CDR3 region has the DNA TGTGCCAGCAGCCCTAGGCATCTTGGCGGGGGGGCCAATAACGCTGAGCAGTTCTTC. Amino acids: CASSPRHLGGGANNAEQFF.

V usage is TRBV18 and J usage is TRBJ1-2; D gene ambiguous. V lost 2 bases, J lost 6 bases, and 13 bases lay in between. The CDR3 contains 14 residues. The germline gives CDR1 KGHSH, CDR2 LQKENI. The CDR3 DNA reads TGTGCCAGCTCACCATTCACAATCCTCGATGGCTACACCTTC. It yields the protein CASSPFTILDGYTF.

This rearrangement joins TRBV7-2 to TRBJ2-3, with unresolved D. Deletions cut 3 bases from V and 2 bases from J, with 12 bases between. This CDR3 spans 15 amino acids. Germline lookup yields CDR1 SGHTA and CDR2 FQGNSA. The CDR3, as DNA: TGTGCCAGCAGCTTTAAAAACGGTCCCACAGATACGCAGTATTTT. Encoded protein: CASSFKNGPTDTQYF. Combining the CDR3 with reference TRBV7-2 and TRBJ2-3 gives the whole variable domain GAGVSQSPSNKVTEKGKDVELRCDPISGHTALYWYRQSLGQGLEFLIYFQGNSAPDKSGLPSDRFSAERTGGSVSTLTIQRTQQEDSAVYLCASSFKNGPTDTQYFGPGTRLTVL.

The genes are TRBV5-1 and TRBJ2-1; TRBD1 or TRBD2 may be the D gene (5 bases each). The CDR3 length is 15 residues. The germline CDR1 and CDR2 sequences are SGHRS and YFSETQ. Trimming cost V 5 bases and J 8 bases, with 20 bases left between them. CDR3 region: CASRAGADGLYEQFF. The CDR3, as DNA: TGCGCCAGCAGGGCCGGGGCAGACGGACTCTATGAGCAGTTCTTC.

This clone was picked up a small number of times. The chain employs TRBV7-9 and TRBJ2-1, with D possibly TRBD2 on 7 matching bases. Germline V gene lookup returns CDR1 SEHNR and CDR2 FQNEAQ (reference sequence). The CDR3 contains 15 residues. V was cut by 6 bases and J by 6 bases, with 18 bases left in between. CDR3 sequence reads: CASRPERGGSNEQFF. Written as DNA, the CDR3 is TGTGCCAGCAGACCGGAAAGGGGGGGGTCCAATGAGCAGTTCTTC.

V is TRBV3-1 (or the pseudogene TRBV3-2) and J is TRBJ1-2; perhaps TRBD1 as D (5 bases). The CDR3 sequence is 16 residues long. Germline V gives CDR1 LGHDT, CDR2 YNNKEL (reference sequence). V shed 6 bases and J shed 1 base, with 18 bases lying between them. CDR3 sequence reads: CASSYGSGSGNYGYTF. The DNA of the CDR3 is TGTGCCAGCAGTTACGGGTCAGGGTCGGGTAACTATGGCTACACCTTC.

V is TRBV12-5 and J is TRBJ1-1, with D uncertain. The CDR3 runs 13 residues. Germline lookup yields CDR1 LGHNT and CDR2 FRNRAP. This CDR3 is CAASRRMNTEAFF. The CDR3 DNA sequence: TGTGCCGCTTCCCGGCGGATGAACACTGAAGCTTTCTTT.

The sample holds one count of this clone. This sequence joins TRBV10-1 and TRBJ2-7; TRBD2 matches 8 bases. With 8 bases clipped from V and 3 bases from J, the junction kept 15 bases outside the gene matches. Germline loops: CDR1 WNHNN, CDR2 SYGVQD (reference sequence). The CDR3 spans 16 residues. This CDR3 reads CASSNIVGGADYEQYF. Here the CDR3 DNA reads TGCGCCAGCTCGAATATAGTCGGGGGGGCAGACTACGAGCAGTACTTC.